This section outlines one T cell receptor beta chain sequence together with its context. These data are taken from a study of radiotherapy plus CTLA-4 blockade in lung cancer. Germline V CDR1 and CDR2: SGDLS, YYNGEE. The V segment lost 4 bases and the J segment 4 bases; nucleotides outside the gene matches: 13. The CDR3 covers 17 residues. Ipilimumab CTLA-4 blockade and focal radiation were given to patients with chemo-refractory metastatic non-small-cell lung cancer. The assay was immunoSEQ multiplex PCR, and TCRdb's table has in-frame clones only and misses some. In the table there are approximately 52,000 clones, 79% of which are singletons.

The chain links TRBV9 to TRBJ2-1, with 8 bases aligning to TRBD1. The receptor was derived from a human donor with non-small cell lung cancer who had a complete response to radiotherapy plus ipilimumab. The input for sequencing was peripheral blood, taken from a patient treated with radiotherapy plus ipilimumab. CDR3 loop: CASSTSRTGSIYNEQFF. CDR3 DNA: TGTGCCAGCAGCACCAGTAGGACAGGGAGTATTTACAATGAGCAGTTCTTC.